This TCR beta chain was identified in a study of beta chain features in type 1 diabetes. Study-wide context: Examined across all samples were over 85 million sorted cells.

CDR1 and CDR2 (germline): SGHAT, FQNNGV. CDR3 length equals 14 residues. The J segment lost 13 bases and the V segment lost 1 base, leaving 10 bases of the junction unmatched. As every portion of the isolated RNA was reverse transcribed, the sequencing read expressed TCRB transcripts. The repertoire was sequenced with immunoSEQ multiplex PCR; TCRdb's copy has only in-frame clones and lacks some. Counted here are about 42,000 clones, roughly 45% occurring once; the ten biggest clones make up around 0.25%. Source material: stem cell memory CD4+ T cells from blood. This sequence originates from a woman aged 25 to 39 in good health. This sequence joins TRBV11-2 and TRBJ2-5, with 9 positions matching TRBD2. CDR3 DNA: TGTGCCAGCAGCTTAGGGGCTAGCGGGACCCGTGGGTACTTC. It specifies CASSLGASGTRGYF.